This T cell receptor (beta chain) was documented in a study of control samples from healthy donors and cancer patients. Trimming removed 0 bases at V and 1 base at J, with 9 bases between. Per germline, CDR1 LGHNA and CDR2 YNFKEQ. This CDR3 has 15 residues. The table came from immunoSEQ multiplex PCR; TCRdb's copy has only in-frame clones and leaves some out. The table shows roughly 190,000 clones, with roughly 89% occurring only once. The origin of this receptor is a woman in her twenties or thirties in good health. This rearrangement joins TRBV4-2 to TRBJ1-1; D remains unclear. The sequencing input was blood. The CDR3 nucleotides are TGTGCCAGCAGCCAAGATGCCGCCGAGAACACTGAAGCTTTCTTT. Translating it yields CASSQDAAENTEAFF.